The present T cell receptor (beta chain) was sequenced within a study of blood T cell repertoires in COVID-19. Whole-study context: Donors in the United States, Italy and Spain gave samples during acute or convalescent COVID-19. Sample material is recorded as cDNA or gDNA derived from T cells, B-cell-depleted T cells, or PBMCs.

The study recruited people aged roughly 18 to 95 years across roughly 25 US areas. Participants were placed into cohorts based on the clinical history they reported. Profiling relied on immunoSEQ multiplex PCR, and the TCRdb table lists in-frame clones only, not all of them. The sample shows approximately 220,000 clones, 83% of them seen only once. Sequenced material: PBMCs or T cells enriched from blood (not recorded which). The sequence derives from a woman aged 45-65 years who had been exposed to COVID-19.

The CDR3 sequence: CASSPPGTVMNTEAFF. The CDR3 nucleotides read TGTGCCAGCAGCCCCCCGGGGACAGTCATGAACACTGAAGCTTTCTTT. This rearrangement joins TRBV3-1 (or the pseudogene TRBV3-2) to TRBJ1-1, with TRBD1 matching 7 bases. Germline V gives CDR1 LGHDT, CDR2 YNNKEL (reference sequence). Trimming cost V 4 bases and J 0 bases; bases outside gene matches: 8. The CDR3 extends over 16 amino acids.